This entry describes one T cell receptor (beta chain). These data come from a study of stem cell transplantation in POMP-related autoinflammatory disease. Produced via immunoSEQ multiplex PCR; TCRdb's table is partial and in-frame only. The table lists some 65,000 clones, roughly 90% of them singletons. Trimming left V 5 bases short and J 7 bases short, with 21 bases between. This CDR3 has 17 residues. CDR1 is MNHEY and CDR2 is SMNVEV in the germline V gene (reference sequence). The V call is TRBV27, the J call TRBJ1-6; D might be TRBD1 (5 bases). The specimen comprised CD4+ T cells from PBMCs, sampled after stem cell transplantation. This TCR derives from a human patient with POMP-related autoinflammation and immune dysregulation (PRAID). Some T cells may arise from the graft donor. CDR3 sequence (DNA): TGTGCCAGCAGTCCAACATTTTCGACAGCTGTGAATTCACCCCTCCACTTT. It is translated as CASSPTFSTAVNSPLHF.